Shown below are 30 T cell receptor beta chains from a single sample sequenced in a study of T cell changes during pregnancy in multiple sclerosis. The assay was immunoSEQ multiplex PCR, and TCRdb's table has in-frame clones only and misses some. Of about 74,000 clones detected, approximately 91% appear once; the ten largest clones hold about 1.5%. The sample in question was peripheral blood, obtained in the third trimester of pregnancy. These receptors were obtained from a female donor with multiple sclerosis, enrolled in a pregnancy study.

The rearrangement uses TRBV7-9 and TRBJ2-3; TRBD2 matches at 12 bases. Germline V gene sequence: CDR1 SEHNR, CDR2 FQNEAQ (reference sequence). CDR3 length equals 15 residues. J was trimmed by 5 bases and V by 5 bases; bases with no gene match: 5. The CDR3, as DNA: TGTGCCAGCAGCCGACTAGCGGGGGTCGAAGATACGCAGTATTTT. This codes for CASSRLAGVEDTQYF.

The chain recombines TRBV6-6 with TRBJ1-1; D perhaps matches TRBD1 (5 bases). V gave up 0 bases and J gave up 0 bases, with 8 bases separating them. The CDR3 totals 15 residues. The germline V gene encodes CDR1 MNHNY and CDR2 SVGAGI (reference sequence). The CDR3 loop reads CASSYSTGLNTEAFF. For the CDR3, the DNA is TGTGCCAGCAGTTACTCCACAGGTTTGAACACTGAAGCTTTCTTT.

The chain links TRBV7-3 to TRBJ2-5, with TRBD2 matching 11 bases. Per the germline V gene, CDR1 is SGHTA and CDR2 is FQGTGA. The CDR3 has 15 amino acids. The J segment lost 0 bases and the V segment lost 4 bases, leaving 1 base of the junction unmatched. This chain's CDR3 is CASSYSGGDQETQYF. As DNA, the CDR3 is TGTGCCAGCAGCTATAGCGGGGGGGACCAAGAGACCCAGTACTTC. Supplemented by reference TRBV7-3 and TRBJ2-5, the full variable domain reads GAGVSQTPSNKVTEKGKYVELRCDPISGHTALYWYRQSLGQGPEFLIYFQGTGAADDSGLPNDRFFAVRPEGSVSTLKIQRTERGDSAVYLCASSYSGGDQETQYFGPGTRLLVL.

The CDR3 loop is CASSLRNSNQPQHF. In DNA, the CDR3 is TGTGCCAGCAGCTTGAGGAACAGCAATCAGCCCCAGCATTTT. The gene calls are TRBV11-2 and TRBJ1-5; D is unclear. V was shortened by 3 bases and J by 1 base, with 7 bases between the two germline ends. CDR3 length equals 14 residues. The germline CDR1 and CDR2 sequences are SGHAT and FQNNGV. The full variable domain, completed using reference TRBV11-2 and TRBJ1-5, is EAGVAQSPRYKIIEKRQSVAFWCNPISGHATLYWYQQILGQGPKLLIQFQNNGVVDDSQLPKDRFSAERLKGVDSTLKIQPAKLEDSAVYLCASSLRNSNQPQHFGDGTRLSIL.

In its sample, this clone was seen a few times. The rearrangement links TRBV5-1 to TRBJ2-3; tentative D call: TRBD2 (6 bases). V was clipped by 3 bases and J by 2 bases, with 13 bases between them. The CDR3 consists of 15 residues. Germline V CDR1 and CDR2: SGHRS, YFSETQ. CDR3 region: CASSSRGAPTDTQYF. The CDR3, as DNA: TGCGCCAGCAGCTCGCGGGGAGCCCCCACAGATACGCAGTATTTT.

This clone has just one count. This sequence joins TRBV5-1 and TRBJ1-1, with a weak D call TRBD1 (5 bases). The V and J ends lost 1 base and 3 bases respectively, with 10 bases between them. This CDR3 has 14 amino acids. Germline-derived CDR1 and CDR2 are SGHRS and YFSETQ. CDR3 nucleotide sequence: TGCGCCAGCAGCTTGTGGGGGAGGGACACTGAAGCTTTCTTT. Its protein product is CASSLWGRDTEAFF. Drawing the rest from reference TRBV5-1 and TRBJ1-1, the complete variable domain is KAGVTQTPRYLIKTRGQQVTLSCSPISGHRSVSWYQQTPGQGLQFLFEYFSETQRNKGNFPGRFSGRQFSNSRSEMNVSTLELGDSALYLCASSLWGRDTEAFFGQGTRLTVV.

The chain joins TRBV6-5 to TRBJ2-5, with TRBD2 as a possible D gene (7 bases). The CDR3 runs 12 residues. Between the trimmed V and J ends, which lost 7 bases and 4 bases, there was a span of 10 bases. Germline V gene data show CDR1 as MNHEY and CDR2 as SVGAGI. For the CDR3, the DNA is TGTGCCAGCATGGGAGGGGGAGAGACCCAGTACTTC. This gives the protein CASMGGGETQYF.

This clone has a handful of counts. The chain joins TRBV4-3 to TRBJ1-5; D is ambiguous. V lost 0 bases and J lost 0, with 6 bases in between. CDR1 and CDR2 from the germline V gene are LGHNA and YSLEER. This CDR3 has 15 amino acids. CDR3 amino acids: CASSQERYSNQPQHF. Here the CDR3 DNA reads TGCGCCAGCAGCCAAGAGAGGTATAGCAATCAGCCCCAGCATTTT.

The chain recombines TRBV19 with TRBJ2-4; D is possibly TRBD1 (6 bases). The CDR3 extends over 16 amino acids. V gave up 7 bases and J gave up 0 bases, with 16 bases separating them. CDR1 is LNHDA and CDR2 is SQIVND in the germline V gene (reference sequence). CDR3 in amino acids: CASTRVGRGAKNIQYF. The CDR3 nucleotides read TGTGCCAGTACCCGGGTGGGCAGGGGAGCCAAAAACATTCAGTACTTC.

The rearrangement joins TRBV2 to TRBJ1-1, with unresolved D. There are 11 residues in the CDR3. The V gene lost 7 bases and the J gene lost 4 bases, with 7 bases spanning the gap. From germline, CDR1 is SNHLY and CDR2 FYNNEI. The CDR3: CASTRSTEAFF. CDR3 coding DNA: TGTGCCAGCACCCGTTCCACTGAAGCTTTCTTT.

V usage is TRBV15 and J usage is TRBJ2-5; D is uncertain. V lost 0 bases and J lost 5, with 4 bases in between. Germline V gives CDR1 LNHNV, CDR2 YYDKDF (reference sequence). The CDR3 has 12 residues. The CDR3 is CATSRDHETQYF. The CDR3 DNA reads TGTGCCACCAGCAGAGATCATGAGACCCAGTACTTC.

The V gene is TRBV4-1, the J gene TRBJ2-2; 8 nucleotides line up with TRBD1. Germline V lookup: CDR1 MGHRA, CDR2 YSYEKL. This CDR3 region has 15 residues. J gave up 8 bases and V 2 bases, and 7 bases lay outside the gene matches. The DNA for the CDR3 is TGCGCCAGCAGCCAAAGGACAGGGATCGGGGGGGAGCTGTTTTTT. Residues: CASSQRTGIGGELFF.

The chain employs TRBV6-1 and TRBJ1-2, with D hard to call. Germline V lookup: CDR1 MNHNS, CDR2 SASEGT. Trimming stripped 1 base from V and 3 bases from J, with 12 bases between. This CDR3 has 15 residues. CDR3 bases: TGTGCCAGCAGTGAAGTCGCGTCGATCTACTATGGCTACACCTTC. This gives the protein CASSEVASIYYGYTF.

The genes are TRBV7-3 and TRBJ2-1; TRBD2 agrees at 9 bases. The germline CDR1 and CDR2 sequences are SGHTA and FQGTGA. CDR3 length equals 16 residues. Losses at the gene ends were 2 bases for V and 13 bases for J; bases not matched to a gene: 15. The chain's CDR3 is CASSLDPWTLAGTQFF. In DNA, the CDR3 is TGTGCCAGCAGCTTAGACCCATGGACGCTAGCGGGGACCCAGTTCTTC.

CDR3 sequence reads: CASSQDASGGENEQFF. The CDR3, as DNA: TGCGCCAGCAGCCAAGATGCTAGCGGGGGGGAAAATGAGCAGTTCTTC. V is TRBV4-3 and J is TRBJ2-1, with 12 bases lining up with TRBD2. V shed 0 bases and J 7 bases; nucleotides not matched to a gene: 4. The CDR3 extends over 16 amino acids. The germline V gene encodes CDR1 LGHNA and CDR2 YSLEER.

The chain links TRBV30 to TRBJ1-2; 9 nucleotides line up with TRBD1. The CDR3 contains 13 residues. V was clipped by 4 bases and J by 6 bases; unmatched bases: 6. Per germline, CDR1 GTSNPN and CDR2 SVGIG (reference sequence). CDR3 sequence reads: CAWNWGTGNGYTF. DNA for the CDR3: TGTGCCTGGAATTGGGGGACAGGGAATGGCTACACCTTC.

V is TRBV5-1 and J is TRBJ2-7; 8 nucleotides align to TRBD1. V shed 2 bases, J shed 4 bases, and the junction held 2 bases outside the gene matches. The CDR3 is made up of 13 amino acids. From germline, CDR1 is SGHRS and CDR2 YFSETQ. CDR3 amino acids: CASSLRQGYEQYF. The CDR3 coding sequence is TGCGCCAGCAGCTTAAGACAGGGGTACGAGCAGTACTTC.

J is TRBJ2-7 and V is TRBV4-3; 7 nucleotides agree with TRBD1. The CDR3 consists of 15 residues. Germline-derived CDR1 and CDR2 are LGHNA and YSLEER. V lost 0 bases to trimming and J lost 5 bases; unmatched junction nucleotides: 7. CDR3 in amino acids: CASSQDSRGRDEQYF. CDR3 DNA: TGCGCCAGCAGCCAAGACTCAAGGGGGCGAGACGAGCAGTACTTC.

The rearrangement uses TRBV5-4 and TRBJ1-2; perhaps TRBD1 as D (6 bases). This CDR3 is 14 amino acids long. The V gene's germline CDR1 is SGHNT and CDR2 YYREEE (reference sequence). Trimming stripped 4 bases from V and 8 bases from J, with 18 bases between. CDR3 sequence: CASSLEGPRGGYTF. CDR3 nucleotide sequence: TGTGCCAGCAGCCTGGAGGGGCCCAGGGGCGGCTACACCTTC.

The chain employs TRBV7-2 and TRBJ1-1; a possible D gene is TRBD1 (5 bases). The V end was cut by 6 bases, the J end by 3 bases, with 11 bases between. This CDR3 is 13 amino acids long. CDR1 and CDR2 from the germline V gene are SGHTA and FQGNSA. CDR3 loop: CASSPGGYTEAFF. CDR3 nucleotides: TGTGCCAGCAGTCCCGGGGGGTACACTGAAGCTTTCTTT.

The V call is TRBV5-1, the J call TRBJ2-1; 7 nucleotides agree with TRBD2. This CDR3 is 15 amino acids long. CDR1 is SGHRS, CDR2 YFSETQ, per germline. The V gene end was trimmed by 5 bases and the J gene end by 0 bases; junction bases not matched to a gene: 5. The CDR3 is CASRWRGISYNEQFF. The CDR3 DNA sequence: TGCGCCAGCAGGTGGCGGGGGATCTCCTACAATGAGCAGTTCTTC.

The chain carries TRBV9 and TRBJ1-2, with D uncertain. Trimming took off 0 bases at V and 3 bases at J, with 9 bases between the two ends. Germline CDR1 SGDLS, CDR2 YYNGEE. CDR3 length: 14 amino acids. CDR3 in DNA: TGTGCCAGCAGCGTAGGTCCCCGCGACTATGGCTACACCTTC. This encodes CASSVGPRDYGYTF.

The rearrangement uses TRBV7-2 and TRBJ1-2; TRBD1 might be the D (5 bases). Between the trimmed V and J ends, which lost 0 bases and 5 bases, there was a span of 10 bases. CDR3 length equals 14 residues. Germline CDR1 is SGHTA and CDR2 is FQGNSA. CDR3 DNA: TGTGCCAGCAGCTTAGCGGCCAGGGCTTATGGCTACACCTTC. Residues: CASSLAARAYGYTF.

The chain recombines TRBV27 with TRBJ2-2; D unclear. The CDR3 totals 14 residues. Germline CDR1 and CDR2: MNHEY and SMNVEV (reference sequence). The V end lost 0 bases, the J end lost 4 bases, and 6 bases lay between the germline ends. Here the CDR3 reads CASSLSFLTGELFF. DNA of the CDR3: TGTGCCAGCAGTTTATCGTTCCTCACCGGGGAGCTGTTTTTT.

The gene calls are TRBV5-1 and TRBJ2-5, with 11 bases identical to TRBD2. Germline CDR1 and CDR2: SGHRS and YFSETQ. The CDR3 is made up of 18 amino acids. Trimming removed 6 bases from V and 0 bases from J; junction bases left unmatched: 13. The CDR3 region has the DNA TGCGCCAGCACCCTTGGAACTAGCGGGGGAGCGTACCAAGAGACCCAGTACTTC. This sequence encodes CASTLGTSGGAYQETQYF.

The chain couples TRBV15 to TRBJ1-1; D perhaps matches TRBD1 (5 bases). Germline CDR1 is LNHNV and CDR2 is YYDKDF (reference sequence). CDR3 length equals 15 residues. Trimming removed 2 bases at V and 4 bases at J, with 14 bases between. In DNA, the CDR3 is TGTGCCACCAGCAGATTGGGGCTCCCGGGCACTGAAGCTTTCTTT. Encoded protein: CATSRLGLPGTEAFF.

V gene TRBV30 combines with J gene TRBJ2-3; 7 nucleotides line up with TRBD2. With V trimmed by 0 bases and J by 14 bases, 14 bases remained unmatched. This CDR3 region has 14 residues. Germline CDR1 and CDR2: GTSNPN and SVGIG (reference sequence). The CDR3 is CAWSVGGVRGPMYF. The CDR3 DNA reads TGTGCCTGGAGTGTGGGGGGGGTCCGAGGACCGATGTATTTT. The variable domain in full, with the rest retrieved from reference TRBV30 and TRBJ2-3, is SQTIHQWPATLVQPVGSPLSLECTVEGTSNPNLYWYRQAAGRGLQLLFYSVGIGQISSEVPQNLSASRPQDRQFILSSKKLLLSDSGFYLCAWSVGGVRGPMYFGPGTRLTVL.

This rearrangement joins TRBV4-1 to TRBJ2-3; 8 bases fit TRBD2. CDR1 and CDR2 from the germline V gene are MGHRA and YSYEKL. This CDR3 spans 15 amino acids. V lost 2 bases to trimming and J lost 4 bases; unmatched junction nucleotides: 5. The CDR3 here is CASSQLRGGSDTQYF. CDR3 DNA sequence: TGCGCCAGCAGCCAACTACGGGGGGGGTCAGATACGCAGTATTTT.

The chain has TRBV5-1 and TRBJ1-2, with TRBD1 matching 7 bases. The V segment lost 1 base and the J segment 4 bases; nucleotides outside the gene matches: 1. CDR1 and CDR2 (germline): SGHRS, YFSETQ. The CDR3 consists of 13 residues. The CDR3 coding sequence is TGCGCCAGCAGCTTGTACAGGGGCTATGGCTACACCTTC. Its protein product is CASSLYRGYGYTF.

This clone was counted once. The chain has TRBV2 and TRBJ2-1; 11 nucleotides agree with TRBD2. The V segment lost 3 bases and the J segment 1 base; nucleotides outside the gene matches: 5. Germline assignment: CDR1 SNHLY and CDR2 FYNNEI. CDR3 length equals 17 residues. CDR3 loop: CASSDLAGGLSYNEQFF. DNA of the CDR3: TGTGCCAGCAGTGATCTAGCGGGGGGTCTATCCTACAATGAGCAGTTCTTC.